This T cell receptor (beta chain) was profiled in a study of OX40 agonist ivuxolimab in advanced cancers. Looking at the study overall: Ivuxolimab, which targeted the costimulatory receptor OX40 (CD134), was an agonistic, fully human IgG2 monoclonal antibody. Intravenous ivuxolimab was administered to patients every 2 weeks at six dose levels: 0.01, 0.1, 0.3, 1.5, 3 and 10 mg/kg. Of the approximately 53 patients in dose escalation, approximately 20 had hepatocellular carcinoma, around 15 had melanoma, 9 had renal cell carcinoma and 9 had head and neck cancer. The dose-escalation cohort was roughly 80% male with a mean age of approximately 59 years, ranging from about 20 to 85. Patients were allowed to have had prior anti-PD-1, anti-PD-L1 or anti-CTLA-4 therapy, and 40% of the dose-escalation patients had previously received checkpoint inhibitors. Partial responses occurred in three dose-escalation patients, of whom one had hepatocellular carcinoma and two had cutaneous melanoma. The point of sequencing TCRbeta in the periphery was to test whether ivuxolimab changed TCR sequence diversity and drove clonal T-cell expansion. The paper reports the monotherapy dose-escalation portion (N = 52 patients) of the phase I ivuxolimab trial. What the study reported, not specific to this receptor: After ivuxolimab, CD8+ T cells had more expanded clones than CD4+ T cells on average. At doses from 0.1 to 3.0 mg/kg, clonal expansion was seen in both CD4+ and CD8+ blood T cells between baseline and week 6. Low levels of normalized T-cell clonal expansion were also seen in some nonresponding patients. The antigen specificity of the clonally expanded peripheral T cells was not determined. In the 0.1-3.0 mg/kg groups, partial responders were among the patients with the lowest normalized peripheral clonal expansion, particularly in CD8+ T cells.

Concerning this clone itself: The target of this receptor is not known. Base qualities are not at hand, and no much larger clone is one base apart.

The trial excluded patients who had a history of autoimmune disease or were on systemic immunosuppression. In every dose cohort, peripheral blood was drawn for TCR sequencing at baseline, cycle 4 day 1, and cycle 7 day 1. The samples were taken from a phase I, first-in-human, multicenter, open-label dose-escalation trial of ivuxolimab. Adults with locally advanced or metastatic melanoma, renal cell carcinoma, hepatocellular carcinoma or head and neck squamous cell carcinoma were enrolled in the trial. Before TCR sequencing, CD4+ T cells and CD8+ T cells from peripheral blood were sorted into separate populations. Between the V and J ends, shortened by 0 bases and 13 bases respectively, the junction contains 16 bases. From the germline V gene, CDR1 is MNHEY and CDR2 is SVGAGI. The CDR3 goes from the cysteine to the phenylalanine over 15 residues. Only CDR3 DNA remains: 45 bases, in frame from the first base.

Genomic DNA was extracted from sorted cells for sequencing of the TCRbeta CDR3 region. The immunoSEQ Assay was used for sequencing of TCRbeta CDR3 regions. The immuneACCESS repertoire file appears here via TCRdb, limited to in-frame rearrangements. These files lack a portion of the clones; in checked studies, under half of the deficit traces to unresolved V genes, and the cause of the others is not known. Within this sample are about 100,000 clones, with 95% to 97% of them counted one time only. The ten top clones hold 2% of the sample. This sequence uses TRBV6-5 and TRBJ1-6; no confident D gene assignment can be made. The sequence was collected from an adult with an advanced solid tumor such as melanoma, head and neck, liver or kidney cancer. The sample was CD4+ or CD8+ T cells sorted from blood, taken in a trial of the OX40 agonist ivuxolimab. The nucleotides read TGTGCCAGCAGTTACTCGAGGGCCCAAGGGTGGCCCCTCCACTTT. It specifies CASSYSRAQGWPLHF.